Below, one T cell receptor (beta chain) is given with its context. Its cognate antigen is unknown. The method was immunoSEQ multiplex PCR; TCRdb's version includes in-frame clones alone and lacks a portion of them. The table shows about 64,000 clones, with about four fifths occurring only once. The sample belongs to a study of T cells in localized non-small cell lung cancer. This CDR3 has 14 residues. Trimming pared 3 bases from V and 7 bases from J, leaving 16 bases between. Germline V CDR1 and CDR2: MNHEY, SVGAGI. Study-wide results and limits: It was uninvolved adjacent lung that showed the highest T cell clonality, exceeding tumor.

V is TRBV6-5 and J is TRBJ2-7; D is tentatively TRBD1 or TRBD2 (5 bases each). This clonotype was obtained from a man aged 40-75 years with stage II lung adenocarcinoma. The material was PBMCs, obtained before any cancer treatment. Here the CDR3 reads CASSYGTGLGEQYF. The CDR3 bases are TGTGCCAGCAGTTATGGGACGGGTTTGGGGGAGCAGTACTTC.